This section outlines one T cell receptor (beta chain) sequence together with its context. Germline V lookup: CDR1 LNHDA, CDR2 SQIVND (reference sequence). V was pared by 3 bases and J by 0 bases, with 9 bases between. CDR3 length: 14 amino acids. The entry originates in a study of blood T cell repertoires in COVID-19. Background on the study: The analysed material was cDNA or gDNA that came from T cells, B-cell-depleted T cells, or PBMCs.

Only in-frame clones appear in the TCRdb table, and some are missing; sequencing was by immunoSEQ multiplex PCR. The sample yields around 450,000 clones, around 89% seen once. V and J are TRBV19 and TRBJ2-7, with D possibly being TRBD2 (5 bases). The receptor's source is a woman between 25 and 40 years old with acute or convalescent COVID-19. Sequenced input: peripheral blood. The CDR3 loop is CASSMVGSSYEQYF. CDR3 nucleotides: TGTGCCAGTAGTATGGTGGGGAGCTCCTACGAGCAGTACTTC.